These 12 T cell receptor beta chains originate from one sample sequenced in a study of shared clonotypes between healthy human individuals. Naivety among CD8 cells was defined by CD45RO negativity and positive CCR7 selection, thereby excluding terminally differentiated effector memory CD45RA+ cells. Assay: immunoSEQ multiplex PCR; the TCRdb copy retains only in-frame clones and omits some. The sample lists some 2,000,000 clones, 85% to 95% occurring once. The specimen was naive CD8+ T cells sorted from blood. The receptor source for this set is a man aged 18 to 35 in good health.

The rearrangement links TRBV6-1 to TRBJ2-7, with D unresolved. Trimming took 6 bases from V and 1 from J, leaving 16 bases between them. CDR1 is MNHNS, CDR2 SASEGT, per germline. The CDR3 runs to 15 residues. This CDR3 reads CASRRSGPTSYEQYF. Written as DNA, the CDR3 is TGTGCCAGCAGACGGTCGGGTCCGACTTCCTACGAGCAGTACTTC.

The CDR3 DNA sequence: TGTGCCAGCAGCCCCCTAAGGGAGGCCAAAAACATTCAGTACTTC. This sequence encodes CASSPLREAKNIQYF. The gene calls are TRBV6-5 and TRBJ2-4, with a weak D call TRBD2 (5 bases). Trimming left V 6 bases short and J 1 base short, with 13 bases between. The V gene's germline CDR1 is MNHEY and CDR2 SVGAGI. This CDR3 is 15 amino acids long.

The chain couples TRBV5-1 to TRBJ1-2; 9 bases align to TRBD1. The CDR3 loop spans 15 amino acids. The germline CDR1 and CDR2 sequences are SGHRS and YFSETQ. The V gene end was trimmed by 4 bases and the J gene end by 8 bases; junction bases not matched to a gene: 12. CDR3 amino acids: CASSRDRVGLDGYTF. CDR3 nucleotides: TGCGCCAGCAGCCGGGACAGGGTGGGGTTGGACGGCTACACCTTC.

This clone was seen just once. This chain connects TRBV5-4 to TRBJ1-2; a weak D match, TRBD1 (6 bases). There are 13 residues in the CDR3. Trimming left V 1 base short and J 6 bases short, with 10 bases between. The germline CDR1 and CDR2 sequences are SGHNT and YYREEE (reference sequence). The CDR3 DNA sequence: TGTGCCAGCAGCTTGACAGGGATCAATGGCTACACCTTC. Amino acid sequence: CASSLTGINGYTF.

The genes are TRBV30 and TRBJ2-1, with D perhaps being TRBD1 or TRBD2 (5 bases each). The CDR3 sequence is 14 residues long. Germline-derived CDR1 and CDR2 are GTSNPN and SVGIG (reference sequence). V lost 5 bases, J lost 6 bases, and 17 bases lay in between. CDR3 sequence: CAWGTHTGSNEQFF. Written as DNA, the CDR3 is TGTGCCTGGGGGACCCATACTGGATCCAATGAGCAGTTCTTC.

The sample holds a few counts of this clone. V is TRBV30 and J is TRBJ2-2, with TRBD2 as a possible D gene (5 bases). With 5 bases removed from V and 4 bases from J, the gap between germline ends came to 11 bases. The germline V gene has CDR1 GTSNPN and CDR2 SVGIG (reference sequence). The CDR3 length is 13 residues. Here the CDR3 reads CAWDGIFTGELFF. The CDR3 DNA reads TGTGCCTGGGACGGGATTTTCACCGGGGAGCTGTTTTTT.

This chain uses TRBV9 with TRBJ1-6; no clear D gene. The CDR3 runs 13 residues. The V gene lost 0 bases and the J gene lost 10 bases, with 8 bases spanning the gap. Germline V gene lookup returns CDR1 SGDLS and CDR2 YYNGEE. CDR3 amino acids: CASSVGLESPLHF. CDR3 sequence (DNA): TGTGCCAGCAGCGTAGGTCTAGAATCACCCCTCCACTTT.

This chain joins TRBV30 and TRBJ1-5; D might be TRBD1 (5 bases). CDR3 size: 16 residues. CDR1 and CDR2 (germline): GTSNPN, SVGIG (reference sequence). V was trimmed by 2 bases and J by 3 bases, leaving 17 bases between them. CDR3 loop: CAWSFQGLGNNQPQHF. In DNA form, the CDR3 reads TGTGCCTGGAGTTTCCAGGGTTTGGGGAACAATCAGCCCCAGCATTTT.

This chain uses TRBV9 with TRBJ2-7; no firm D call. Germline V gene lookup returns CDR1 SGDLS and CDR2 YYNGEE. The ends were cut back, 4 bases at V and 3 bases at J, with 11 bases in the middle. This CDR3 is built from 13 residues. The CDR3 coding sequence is TGTGCCAGCAGCCTGAGTGGAGACTACGAGCAGTACTTC. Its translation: CASSLSGDYEQYF.

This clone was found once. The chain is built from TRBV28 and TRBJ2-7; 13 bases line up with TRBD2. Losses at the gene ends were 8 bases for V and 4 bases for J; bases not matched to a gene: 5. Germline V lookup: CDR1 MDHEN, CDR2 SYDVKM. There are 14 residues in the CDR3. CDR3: CASELAGGRYEQYF. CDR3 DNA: TGTGCCAGCGAACTAGCGGGGGGGCGGTACGAGCAGTACTTC. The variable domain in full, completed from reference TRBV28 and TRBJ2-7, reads DVKVTQSSRYLVKRTGEKVFLECVQDMDHENMFWYRQDPGLGLRLIYFSYDVKMKEKGDIPEGYSVSREKKERFSLILESASTNQTSMYLCASELAGGRYEQYFGPGTRLTVT.

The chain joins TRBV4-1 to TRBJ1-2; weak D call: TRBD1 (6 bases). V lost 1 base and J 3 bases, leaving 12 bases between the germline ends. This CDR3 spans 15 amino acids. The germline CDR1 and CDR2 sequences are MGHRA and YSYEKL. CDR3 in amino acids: CASSQVEGGDYGYTF. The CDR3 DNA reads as TGCGCCAGCAGCCAAGTCGAGGGGGGGGACTATGGCTACACCTTC.

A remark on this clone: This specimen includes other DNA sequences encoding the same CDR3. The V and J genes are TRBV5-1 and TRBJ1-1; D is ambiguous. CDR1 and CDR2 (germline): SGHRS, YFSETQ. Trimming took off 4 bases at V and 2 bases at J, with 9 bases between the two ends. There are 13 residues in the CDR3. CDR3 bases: TGCGCCAGCAGCACTGGACCTAACACTGAAGCTTTCTTT. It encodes CASSTGPNTEAFF.